This TCR beta chain was identified during a study of blood T cell repertoires in COVID-19. Source study methods: It was from reference gene primer amplification that nucleated cell counts were estimated. Here immunoSEQ multiplex PCR was the method, and the copy in TCRdb shows in-frame clones only, minus some. The V and J calls and clone size are taken from that table; D and trimming were inferred from the DNA. This sample has roughly 150,000 clones; over 80% occur once, and the top ten carry around 5%. Looked up from germline, CDR1 is LNHDA and CDR2 is SQIVND (reference sequence). This CDR3 spans 18 amino acids. Trimming removed 3 bases from V and 0 bases from J; junction bases left unmatched: 12.

The source of this sequence is a man in his 70s who had been exposed to COVID-19. The chain combines TRBV19 with TRBJ2-3; 7 positions agree with TRBD1. Sequencing was performed on PBMCs or T cells enriched from blood (not recorded which). The CDR3 is CASSIFREGTASTDTQYF. In nucleotides, the CDR3 is TGTGCCAGTAGTATTTTTCGGGAAGGGACAGCTAGCACAGATACGCAGTATTTT.